This paragraph reports one T cell receptor beta chain. Via MiXCR, TCRdb re-called the PCR reads, giving one row per CDR3 protein. The sample has fewer than 20,000 distinct CDR3 sequences; 47% are singletons. This CDR3 is built from 13 residues. Germline V gene data show CDR1 as MNHEY and CDR2 as SMNVEV (reference sequence). This entry comes from a study of tumor-infiltrating lymphocytes in oesophageal squamous cell carcinoma. The sequencing input was normal esophageal tissue next to the tumor. V and J are TRBV27 and TRBJ2-4, with TRBD1 identical over 7 bases. The J call may be in error: the DNA end matches TRBJ1-2 better. This sequence was found in a female donor with esophageal squamous cell carcinoma. For the CDR3, the DNA is TGTGCCAGCAGTCCTCGACAGGGACGTGGCTACACCTTC. Translating gives CASSPRQGRGYTF.